The clone carrying this T cell receptor beta chain was detected many times. TCRdb reprocessed the 5' RACE reads via MiXCR and lists one record per CDR3 protein. The sample carries 250,000 to 400,000 distinct CDR3 sequences, approximately 4% recorded once. CDR1 and CDR2 from the germline V gene are LGHNA and YNFKEQ. The CDR3 extends over 16 amino acids. The V end lost 0 bases, the J end lost 5 bases, and 13 bases lay between the germline ends. This entry is derived from a study of T cells after yellow fever vaccination. The clonotype comes from a man aged 18 to 29 who received the YFV17D yellow fever vaccine. Material: PBMCs, obtained 15 days after the yellow fever booster vaccination. The gene calls are TRBV4-2 and TRBJ1-4, with D perhaps matching TRBD1 (6 bases). In DNA form, the CDR3 reads TGTGCCAGCAGCCAAGATCGGGGTGGGGGCAATGAAAAACTGTTTTTT. It specifies CASSQDRGGGNEKLFF.